This T cell receptor (beta chain) was captured in a study of T cells after yellow fever vaccination. Study-level background: Researchers used SMART-Seq v4 Ultra Low Input to prepare fractions that had low cell numbers.

To note about this clonotype: The antigen is unknown.

Study-wide results and caveats: Booster samples showed a return of most primary-vaccination clones (about 97% CD4, about 85% CD8). Contamination of FACS-sorted repertoires by abundant clonotypes from the bulk population could occur.

Trimming cost V 7 bases and J 10 bases; bases outside gene matches: 9. The CDR3 has 15 residues. Per germline, CDR1 ENHRY and CDR2 SYGVKD. Template-switching 5'RACE yielded the TCR cDNA; a universal primer site and UMIs were added in the process. Using its own MiXCR run on the 5' RACE reads, TCRdb lists one record per CDR3 protein. The sample has about 300,000 distinct CDR3 sequences; 8.7% are singletons. The material was CD4+ T cells sorted from PBMCs, obtained 5 days after the yellow fever booster vaccination. This sequence originates from a man between 18 and 35 years old who received the YFV17D yellow fever vaccine. The chain recombines TRBV10-3 with TRBJ1-6; 11 bases line up with TRBD1. The CDR3 is CAITDTGTGGSPLHF. In DNA, the CDR3 is TGTGCCATCACTGACACCGGGACAGGGGGATCACCCCTCCACTTT.